This section outlines one T cell receptor (beta chain) sequence together with its context. Its antigen is unidentified. Germline V gives CDR1 SNHLY, CDR2 FYNNEI. Between the trimmed V and J ends, which lost 6 bases and 3 bases, there was a span of 8 bases. This CDR3 is built from 12 residues. Amplification of TCR beta CDR3 regions used RNA as the template. The HTBI primer set drove a first-round RT-PCR of the TCR CDR3. TCRdb fed the multiplex PCR reads into MiXCR, producing one record per CDR3 protein. There are 300,000 to 500,000 distinct CDR3 sequences in the sample; over 13% occur only once, and 28% lies in the top ten. Patients having uncontrolled infection, another autoimmune disease, pregnancy or lactation were not included. The data originate from a study of T cells in Graves' hyperthyroidism and ophthalmopathy. Study conclusions and caveats: Ophthalmopathy, as predicted by the model, came a median around 7 months after the prediction. Most clonotypes expanded in the thyroid (above 0.001) were also present in blood.

The chain combines TRBV2 with TRBJ1-2; D not resolved. The specimen sequenced was blood. This TCR was recovered from a man aged 45-60 years with Graves' ophthalmopathy. The DNA for the CDR3 is TGTGCCAGCAGGGGGAATTACTATGGCTACACCTTC. As protein: CASRGNYYGYTF. Using reference TRBV2 and TRBJ1-2 for the parts outside the CDR3, the full variable domain is EPEVTQTPSHQVTQMGQEVILRCVPISNHLYFYWYRQILGQKVEFLVSFYNNEISEKSEIFDDQFSVERPDGSNFTLKIRSTKLEDSAMYFCASRGNYYGYTFGSGTRLTVV.